This record concerns one T cell receptor (beta chain) sequence. This specimen comes from a study of shared T cell receptors in the human thymus. Libraries were prepared by immunoSEQ multiplex PCR; TCRdb keeps only in-frame clonotypes and omits some of them. Of about 610,000 clones listed, more than 75% were seen once; the top ten hold approximately 0.01%. V gave up 3 bases and J gave up 2 bases, with 13 bases separating them. From germline, CDR1 is LGHNT and CDR2 FRNRAP. This CDR3 comprises 16 residues. This sample also appeared in a second study, on human thymus T cells. In that study: As related research reported, thymic repertoires overlapped highly among unrelated individuals.

The source is a boy in the first two years of life with a congenital heart defect. Material: thymocytes. V gene TRBV12-5 combines with J gene TRBJ2-2, with D tentatively TRBD1 (6 bases). The chain's CDR3 is CASGFAGTRNTGELFF. The DNA for the CDR3 is TGTGCTAGTGGTTTCGCCGGGACACGAAACACCGGGGAGCTGTTTTTT.